The entry that follows covers one T cell receptor (beta chain) sequence. Its matching antigen is unknown. These data originate in a study of T cells in localized non-small cell lung cancer. Study-wide results and caveats: Heterogeneity is still possible, as just one tumor region was sequenced. Uninvolved adjacent lung showed the highest T cell clonality, exceeding tumor.

The repertoire was sequenced with immunoSEQ multiplex PCR; TCRdb's copy has only in-frame clones and lacks some. The sample lists roughly 25,000 clones; about 90% were seen once. This material consisted of peripheral blood, taken before any cancer treatment. The clonotype originates from a woman aged 35 to 70 with stage I lung adenocarcinoma.

CDR3 region: CASSLGTGLQRDTQYF. The CDR3 nucleotides are TGCGCCAGCAGCTTGGGGACAGGGTTACAAAGGGATACGCAGTATTTT. The rearrangement uses TRBV5-1 and TRBJ2-3; 8 nucleotides agree with TRBD1. CDR1 is SGHRS, CDR2 YFSETQ, per germline. The CDR3 has 16 residues. Trimming took 0 bases from V and 6 from J; bases not matched to a gene: 9.